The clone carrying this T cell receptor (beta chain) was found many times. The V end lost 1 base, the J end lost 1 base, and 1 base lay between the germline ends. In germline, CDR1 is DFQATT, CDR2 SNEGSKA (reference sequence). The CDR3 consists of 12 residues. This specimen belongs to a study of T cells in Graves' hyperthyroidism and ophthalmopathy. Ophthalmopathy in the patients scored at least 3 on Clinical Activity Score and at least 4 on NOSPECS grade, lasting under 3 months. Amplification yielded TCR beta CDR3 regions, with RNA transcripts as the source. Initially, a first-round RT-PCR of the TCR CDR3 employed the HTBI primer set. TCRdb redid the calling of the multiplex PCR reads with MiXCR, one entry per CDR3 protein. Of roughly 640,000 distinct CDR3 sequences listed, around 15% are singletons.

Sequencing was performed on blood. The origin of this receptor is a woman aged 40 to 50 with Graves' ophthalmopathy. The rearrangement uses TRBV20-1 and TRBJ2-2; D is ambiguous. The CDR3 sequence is CSARGNTGELFF. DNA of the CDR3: TGCAGTGCTAGAGGGAACACCGGGGAGCTGTTTTTT.